These T cell receptor beta chains were read from a single sample in a study of blood T cell repertoires in COVID-19. Sequencing was performed with immunoSEQ multiplex PCR; in TCRdb, only in-frame clones are kept and a portion is missing. This sample carries about 140,000 clones, 70% to 90% of them seen once, and the ten largest clones take 7.5% to 8.5%. Sequenced sample: peripheral blood. These TCRs come from a woman aged 60 to 75 with acute or convalescent COVID-19. Each CDR3 is given with its conserved first and last residue. A D gene is named only where the DNA matches it firmly. Not all rows give a size; the values are once, few, many and, for expanded clones, a class.

TRBV6-5	-	-	TRBJ2-2	TGTGCCAGCAGTAAGCCCGGCGGGGAGCTGTTTTTT	CASSKPGGELFF
TRBV14	-	-	TRBJ1-2	TGTGCCAGCAGCCAGATAACAGGGTTGGGCTACACCTTC	CASSQITGLGYTF
TRBV11-3	once	TRBD1	TRBJ2-7	TGTGCCAGCAGCCCGGACAGGGGGTTATACGAGCAGTACTTC	CASSPDRGLYEQYF
TRBV7-8	-	-	TRBJ1-5	TGTGCCAGCAGGACAGGCAGTAATCAGCCCCAGCATTTT	CASRTGSNQPQHF
TRBV30	-	TRBD1	TRBJ2-5	TGTGCCTGGCCCCCTAGGCGCTACAGGGGGCAAGAGACCCAGTACTTC	CAWPPRRYRGQETQYF
TRBV7-8	-	-	TRBJ1-5	TGTGCCAGCAGCTCGGGAAATCAGCCCCAGCATTTT	CASSSGNQPQHF
TRBV28	-	-	TRBJ2-7	TGTGCCAGCAGCCCTGGTGGCCAGGCCTACGAGCAGTACTTC	CASSPGGQAYEQYF
TRBV30	-	-	TRBJ2-5	TGTGCCTGGAGTGTACGAAGTTTTAGGAGGGGCAGGGAGACCCAGTACTTC	CAWSVRSFRRGRETQYF
TRBV9	-	TRBD2	TRBJ2-1	TGTGCCAGCAGCTGGACTAGCGGGGGGGAAAGGAGCTCCTACAATGAGCAGTTCTTC	CASSWTSGGERSSYNEQFF
TRBV18	-	TRBD1	TRBJ1-6	TGTGCCAGCTCGTCCGGGACAGGGAACAATTCACCCCTCCACTTT	CASSSGTGNNSPLHF
TRBV29-1	-	-	TRBJ2-5	TGCAGCGTTGTCAGGGCGGGGGCGTCGGAGACCCAGTACTTC	CSVVRAGASETQYF
TRBV19	-	TRBD2	TRBJ2-1	TGTGCCAGTACCCAGACTAGCGGGGGGGTTAATGAGCAGTTCTTC	CASTQTSGGVNEQFF
TRBV5-4	few	-	TRBJ2-1	TGTGCCAGCAGCTCCCGTGGCGGGAACTACAATGAGCAGTTCTTC	CASSSRGGNYNEQFF
TRBV6-1	-	-	TRBJ2-7	TGTGCCAGCAGTGATTTATGGGGCAGCTCCTACGAGCAGTACTTC	CASSDLWGSSYEQYF